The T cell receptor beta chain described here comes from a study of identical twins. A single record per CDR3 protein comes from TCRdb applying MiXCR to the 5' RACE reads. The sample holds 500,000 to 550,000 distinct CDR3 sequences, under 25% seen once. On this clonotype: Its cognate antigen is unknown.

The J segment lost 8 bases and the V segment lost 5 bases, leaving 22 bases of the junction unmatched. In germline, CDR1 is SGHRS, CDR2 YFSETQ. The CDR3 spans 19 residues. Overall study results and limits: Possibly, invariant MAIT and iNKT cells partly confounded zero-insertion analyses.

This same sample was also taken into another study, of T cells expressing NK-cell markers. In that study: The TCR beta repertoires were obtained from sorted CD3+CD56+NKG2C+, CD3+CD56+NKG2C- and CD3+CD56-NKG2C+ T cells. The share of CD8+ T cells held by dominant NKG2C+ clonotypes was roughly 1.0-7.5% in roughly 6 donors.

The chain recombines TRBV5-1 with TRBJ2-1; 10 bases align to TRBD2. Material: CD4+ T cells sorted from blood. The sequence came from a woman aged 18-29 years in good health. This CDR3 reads CASSPDLAGVVRRGDEQFF. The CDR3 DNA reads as TGCGCCAGCAGTCCCGATCTAGCGGGAGTAGTCCGCAGGGGGGATGAGCAGTTCTTC.